These 3 T cell receptor beta chains share one sample of origin, sequenced in a study of control samples from healthy donors and cancer patients. TCRdb's copy holds only in-frame clones and misses some; the assay was immunoSEQ multiplex PCR. The sample has approximately 50,000 clones; 80% to 90% are singletons. The material sequenced was PBMCs. The receptors were gathered from a woman aged 55 to 70 with lung cancer.

The chain uses TRBV5-5 and TRBJ2-2; 7 bases match TRBD1. CDR1 and CDR2 (germline): SGHKS, YYEKEE (reference sequence). J lost 1 base, V lost 4 bases, and 7 bases had no gene match. The length of the CDR3 is 16 residues. CDR3 loop: CASSRQGQGNTGELFF. The CDR3 DNA follows: TGTGCCAGCAGCCGACAGGGTCAGGGGAACACCGGGGAGCTGTTTTTT.

V is TRBV27 and J is TRBJ1-1; tentative D call: TRBD1 (5 bases). Trimming cost V 2 bases and J 5 bases, with 15 bases left between them. Per the germline V gene, CDR1 is MNHEY and CDR2 is SMNVEV (reference sequence). There are 15 residues in the CDR3. The CDR3: CASSLIWGSGTEAFF. The DNA of the CDR3 is TGTGCCAGCAGTTTAATTTGGGGGTCGGGGACTGAAGCTTTCTTT.

The V gene is TRBV4-1, the J gene TRBJ1-2, with TRBD1 matching 8 bases. Germline V gene lookup returns CDR1 MGHRA and CDR2 YSYEKL. CDR3 length: 15 amino acids. V was clipped by 2 bases and J by 4 bases; unmatched bases: 6. The CDR3 reads CASSQSTGDSYGYTF. CDR3 in DNA: TGCGCCAGCAGCCAATCGACAGGGGATTCCTATGGCTACACCTTC.